This T cell receptor (beta chain) was recovered during a study of beta chain features in type 1 diabetes. The CDR3 is 12 residues long. The germline gives CDR1 LGHNT, CDR2 FRNRAP. V lost 1 base to trimming and J lost 9 bases, with 7 bases between them. Sequenced material consisted of expressed TCRB transcripts (all of the isolated RNA was reverse transcribed). Assay used: immunoSEQ multiplex PCR; TCRdb lists only in-frame clones, some missing. The repertoire holds approximately 400,000 clones, with around 15% as singletons. Sequenced sample: naive CD4+ T cells from blood. The TCR was taken from a woman aged 18-30 years in good health. The rearrangement joins TRBV12-5 to TRBJ2-1; possibly TRBD2 for D (5 bases). The CDR3 DNA follows: TGTGCTAGTGGTTTGGAACGGGGTGAGCAGTTCTTC. Translation: CASGLERGEQFF.